This TCR beta chain derives from a study of blood T cell repertoires in COVID-19. CDR1 is MNHEY, CDR2 SMNVEV, per germline (reference sequence). V lost 7 bases to trimming and J lost 8 bases, with 21 bases between them. CDR3 length: 15 amino acids. TCRdb keeps only in-frame clones here, not all; method: immunoSEQ multiplex PCR. The sample yields 250,000 to 300,000 clones, just over 85% seen once. The chain joins TRBV27 to TRBJ2-1; TRBD2 is a possible D gene (6 bases). The clonotype originates from a man aged 18 to 29 who had recovered from COVID-19. Sequencing was performed on PBMCs or T cells enriched from blood (not recorded which). The CDR3 sequence: CASTARDSRGYEQFF. The CDR3 DNA reads as TGTGCCAGCACCGCCCGGGACTCGCGAGGTTATGAGCAGTTCTTC.